Each of the 18 T cell receptor beta chains below was sequenced from the same sample in a study of cytomegalovirus exposure and HLA in healthy donors. Vbeta (60) and Jbeta (13) primers were used in the PCR. TCRdb keeps only in-frame clones here, not all; method: immunoSEQ multiplex PCR. This table has approximately 170,000 clones, 75% to 90% appearing once. The sequencing sample was made of PBMCs. The receptors were sampled from a boy aged 2 to 9 in good health and CMV-seronegative.

This clone has just one count. The V and J genes are TRBV9 and TRBJ2-1; D is perhaps TRBD2 (5 bases). Germline CDR1 reads SGDLS; CDR2 reads YYNGEE. This CDR3 is 15 amino acids long. Between the trimmed V and J ends, which lost 4 bases and 3 bases, there was a span of 14 bases. The CDR3 DNA sequence: TGTGCCAGCAGCCCTTGGACTGGTAACTACAATGAGCAGTTCTTC. It yields the protein CASSPWTGNYNEQFF.

V gene TRBV11-2 combines with J gene TRBJ1-4; D might be TRBD1 (6 bases). The CDR3 sequence is 14 residues long. Germline V gene lookup returns CDR1 SGHAT and CDR2 FQNNGV. V dropped 5 bases and J dropped 7 bases, with 14 bases sitting between them. CDR3 residues: CASSMTGGAEKLFF. For the CDR3, the DNA is TGTGCCAGCAGCATGACAGGTGGGGCTGAAAAACTGTTTTTT.

This chain connects TRBV19 to TRBJ2-3; 7 positions match TRBD2. This CDR3 has 16 amino acids. CDR1 is LNHDA and CDR2 is SQIVND in the germline V gene (reference sequence). V shed 6 bases, J shed 1 base, and the junction held 10 bases outside the gene matches. CDR3 DNA sequence: TGTGCCAGTAGCCGCCGGGGACTAACGGGCACAGATACGCAGTATTTT. It yields the protein CASSRRGLTGTDTQYF.

The V and J genes are TRBV21-1 and TRBJ2-6; the table's D call of TRBD1 was not tested on the DNA. TRBV21-1 is marked as a pseudogene. This CDR3 is 17 amino acids long. The DNA for the CDR3 is TGTGCCAGCAGCAAGGGACACAGGGGCGATGGGGCCAACGTCCTGACTTTC. This translates into CASSKGHRGDGANVLTF.

To note about this clone: The junction shows a germline mismatch at one end, possibly a read error. The J gene is TRBJ1-1, the V gene TRBV7-9; 7 positions agree with TRBD1. From germline, CDR1 is SEHNR and CDR2 FQNEAQ (reference sequence). The CDR3 runs 13 residues. The CDR3 region has the DNA TGTTCCAGCAGCCCTCAGGGGGACACTGAAGCTTTCTTT. Its protein is CSSSPQGDTEAFF.

This clone was found once. The sample contains more than one DNA sequence encoding this CDR3. V gene TRBV7-9 combines with J gene TRBJ1-2, with D hard to call. The CDR3 loop spans 13 amino acids. CDR1 and CDR2 (germline): SEHNR, FQNEAQ (reference sequence). V gave up 1 base and J gave up 3 bases, with 6 bases separating them. This CDR3 reads CASSLGGDYGYTF. CDR3 nucleotides: TGTGCCAGCAGCTTAGGCGGTGACTATGGCTACACCTTC.

V usage is TRBV30 and J usage is TRBJ2-3; D might be TRBD2 (6 bases). Germline V lookup: CDR1 GTSNPN, CDR2 SVGIG (reference sequence). This CDR3 has 13 amino acids. Trimming cost V 8 bases and J 2 bases, with 14 bases left between them. The CDR3 coding sequence is TGTGCCGGGGAGGCGGGTACCACAGATACGCAGTATTTT. Its protein is CAGEAGTTDTQYF.

The gene calls are TRBV4-1 and TRBJ2-3, with D possibly matching TRBD1 (5 bases). Deletions cut 1 base from V and 5 bases from J, with 10 bases between. Germline-derived CDR1 and CDR2 are MGHRA and YSYEKL. The CDR3 has 14 amino acids. For the CDR3, the DNA is TGCGCCAGCAGCCAAGTGACAGCCATAGATACGCAGTATTTT. Its protein product is CASSQVTAIDTQYF.

This clone was observed a single time. The CDR3 protein is CASTPDKNIQYF. CDR3 bases: TGTGCCAGCACCCCGGACAAGAACATTCAGTACTTC. This chain joins TRBV11-2 and TRBJ2-4; perhaps TRBD1 as D (5 bases). The CDR3 is 12 amino acids. V lost 7 bases and J 7 bases, leaving 11 bases between the germline ends. Germline CDR1 reads SGHAT; CDR2 reads FQNNGV.

The chain combines TRBV2 with TRBJ1-3, with no clear D. Germline V gene lookup returns CDR1 SNHLY and CDR2 FYNNEI. The CDR3 sequence is 15 residues long. Between the trimmed V and J ends, which lost 3 bases and 0 bases, there was a span of 9 bases. The CDR3 loop reads CASSEGGLSGNTIYF. DNA of the CDR3: TGTGCCAGCAGTGAGGGAGGCCTCTCTGGAAACACCATATATTTT. The full variable domain, completed using reference TRBV2 and TRBJ1-3, is EPEVTQTPSHQVTQMGQEVILRCVPISNHLYFYWYRQILGQKVEFLVSFYNNEISEKSEIFDDQFSVERPDGSNFTLKIRSTKLEDSAMYFCASSEGGLSGNTIYFGEGSWLTVV.

The rearrangement joins TRBV6-4 to TRBJ1-2; D is unresolved. Trimming left V 0 bases short and J 4 bases short, with 15 bases between. The CDR3 is 16 residues long. Per the germline V gene, CDR1 is MRHNA and CDR2 is SNTAGT. CDR3 nucleotides: TGTGCCAGCAGTGACTCGACAACCGGGATACCCTATGGCTACACCTTC. Amino acids: CASSDSTTGIPYGYTF.

This chain uses TRBV6-6 with TRBJ1-6; D is uncertain. Trimming stripped 4 bases from V and 5 bases from J, with 6 bases between. Germline loops: CDR1 MNHNY, CDR2 SVGAGI (reference sequence). The CDR3 has 13 residues. CDR3: CASSSFHNSPLHF. In nucleotides, the CDR3 is TGTGCCAGCAGTTCCTTCCATAATTCACCCCTCCACTTT.

The gene calls are TRBV14 and TRBJ2-3; the D gene is possibly TRBD1 (6 bases). Trimming took 8 bases from V and 0 from J, leaving 12 bases between them. The CDR3 has 14 amino acids. CDR1 and CDR2 (germline): SGHDN, FVKESK. The CDR3 loop reads CASGDTRSTDTQYF. Written as DNA, the CDR3 is TGTGCCAGCGGGGACACCCGAAGCACAGATACGCAGTATTTT.

This clone was detected only once. The chain is built from TRBV5-1 and TRBJ1-4; D unclear. The CDR3 sequence is 13 residues long. CDR1 is SGHRS and CDR2 is YFSETQ in the germline V gene. The V end was cut by 3 bases, the J end by 4 bases, with 7 bases between. As DNA, the CDR3 is TGCGCCAGCAGCTCCCCGGGTAATGAAAAACTGTTTTTT. Amino acids: CASSSPGNEKLFF.

A word on this clone: The junction does not match germline at one end; this may be a read error. CDR3 sequence reads: CSSSLAEVGGRMNTEAFF. CDR3 nucleotide sequence: TGTTCCAGCAGCTTAGCCGAAGTGGGGGGACGGATGAACACTGAAGCTTTCTTT. V is TRBV7-9 and J is TRBJ1-1; a possible D gene is TRBD1 (5 bases). The CDR3 length is 18 residues. CDR1 and CDR2 (germline): SEHNR, FQNEAQ (reference sequence).

The chain employs TRBV4-1 and TRBJ2-5; D is unresolved. This CDR3 is 13 amino acids long. Trimming cost V 1 base and J 3 bases, with 6 bases left between them. In germline, CDR1 is MGHRA, CDR2 YSYEKL. The CDR3 nucleotides read TGCGCCAGCAGCCAAGGAACGGAAGAGACCCAGTACTTC. This sequence encodes CASSQGTEETQYF.

The rearrangement joins TRBV28 to TRBJ1-5, with TRBD1 as a possible D gene (5 bases). Germline CDR1 MDHEN, CDR2 SYDVKM. The ends were cut back, 5 bases at V and 7 bases at J, with 21 bases in the middle. The CDR3 is 16 residues long. CDR3 in amino acids: CASSLPGSGGNQPQHF. CDR3 coding DNA: TGTGCCAGCAGTCTCCCCGGGAGTGGGGGGAACCAGCCCCAGCATTTT.

V and J are TRBV11-2 and TRBJ2-7; 7 positions agree with TRBD1. This CDR3 contains 14 residues. Germline trimming cut 5 bases from V and 5 bases from J; bases unmatched to any gene: 9. Germline CDR1 reads SGHAT; CDR2 reads FQNNGV. CDR3 amino acids: CASSPRQGNHEQYF. CDR3 bases: TGTGCCAGCAGCCCTAGACAGGGTAACCACGAGCAGTACTTC.